Following are 20 T cell receptor beta chains from one sample sequenced in a study of monozygotic twins with inflammatory bowel disease. TCRdb reprocessed the 5' RACE reads and reports one entry per CDR3 protein, with no DNA. The listing records more than 350,000 distinct CDR3 sequences. Sequencing was carried out using blood. Source of these receptors: a human donor with ulcerative colitis or Crohn's disease, or a healthy co-twin of an affected twin (not recorded which).

The CDR3 loop is CASSERGRTSYNEQFF. The chain uses TRBV6-1 and TRBJ2-1; lacking DNA, the TRBD1 call made by TCRdb goes unchecked. This CDR3 has 16 amino acids. Looked up from germline, CDR1 is MNHNS and CDR2 is SASEGT.

The J gene is TRBJ2-1, the V gene TRBV4-1; TCRdb's D gene call, TRBD2, goes unchecked for lack of DNA. Germline lookup yields CDR1 MGHRA and CDR2 YSYEKL. This CDR3 spans 16 amino acids. The CDR3 region is CAGSQGPASGPNEQFF.

The chain employs TRBV10-3 and TRBJ2-7. CDR3 length equals 11 residues. Germline V CDR1 and CDR2: ENHRY, SYGVKD. The CDR3 loop is CAIRGMYEQYF.

The chain has TRBV18 and TRBJ2-1. Germline V lookup: CDR1 KGHSH, CDR2 LQKENI. CDR3 length: 16 residues. The CDR3 is CASSLSNTGSYNEQFF.

J is TRBJ2-7 and V is TRBV5-1; TCRdb indicates TRBD2, and absent DNA this call remains unverified. From germline, CDR1 is SGHRS and CDR2 YFSETQ. This CDR3 comprises 17 residues. CDR3: CASSSLGREGLSYEQYF.

The chain couples TRBV7-2 to TRBJ2-1; checking the TCRdb D call of TRBD1 is not possible without DNA. The length of the CDR3 is 14 residues. Germline-derived CDR1 and CDR2 are SGHTA and FQGNSA. The CDR3 sequence: CASSLGQGVGEQFF.

CDR3 residues: CASSPAGLGNQPQHF. The rearrangement joins TRBV18 to TRBJ1-5; the TCRdb D gene call, TRBD1, has no DNA to confirm it. Germline V gene sequence: CDR1 KGHSH, CDR2 LQKENI. There are 15 residues in the CDR3. The entire variable domain, with the rest obtained from reference TRBV18 and TRBJ1-5, is as follows: NAGVMQNPRHLVRRRGQEARLRCSPMKGHSHVYWYRQLPEEGLKFMVYLQKENIIDESGMPKERFSAEFPKEGPSILRIQQVVRGDSAAYFCASSPAGLGNQPQHFGDGTRLSIL.

The CDR3 is CASSQEGGRVGNTIYF. The chain couples TRBV4-3 to TRBJ1-3. In germline, CDR1 is LGHNA, CDR2 YSLEER. The CDR3 spans 16 residues.

V and J are TRBV28 and TRBJ1-5. CDR3 size: 14 residues. Germline V gene sequence: CDR1 MDHEN, CDR2 SYDVKM. The CDR3 loop is CAITRAVVGQPQHF.

The chain couples TRBV12-3 or TRBV12-4 to TRBJ1-1. This CDR3 contains 12 residues. This chain's CDR3 is CASTTGVTEAFF.

V gene TRBV4-2 combines with J gene TRBJ2-5. The CDR3 sequence is 15 residues long. Per germline, CDR1 LGHNA and CDR2 YNFKEQ. This CDR3 reads CASSQENSRYETQYF.

This chain links TRBV12-3 or TRBV12-4 with TRBJ2-3; TCRdb proposes TRBD2, but this gene call is untestable without DNA. The CDR3 spans 16 residues. CDR3 residues: CASSRRLAGDTDTQYF.

This sequence joins TRBV20-1 and TRBJ2-3; TCRdb lists TRBD2, though no DNA is available to test this call. The CDR3 totals 16 residues. Germline V gene data show CDR1 as DFQATT and CDR2 as SNEGSKA (reference sequence). CDR3 residues: CSAGLDYSRRTDTQYF.

The chain is built from TRBV10-3 and TRBJ1-5. The germline CDR1 and CDR2 sequences are ENHRY and SYGVKD. CDR3 size: 13 residues. CDR3 loop: CAVGNSETQPQHF.

V is TRBV12-5 and J is TRBJ1-1; there is no DNA to check the TCRdb D call of TRBD1. The CDR3 covers 15 residues. Germline V gene sequence: CDR1 LGHNT, CDR2 FRNRAP. The CDR3 spells CASGRQGGWNTEAFF.

The CDR3 region is CASSSTSGNTGELFF. The chain is built from TRBV27 and TRBJ2-2; TCRdb lists TRBD2, though no DNA is available to test this call. This CDR3 is built from 15 residues. The germline gives CDR1 MNHEY, CDR2 SMNVEV (reference sequence).

This rearrangement joins TRBV6-1 to TRBJ2-7; without DNA, the TCRdb call of TRBD1 cannot be checked. CDR3 size: 15 residues. From germline, CDR1 is MNHNS and CDR2 SASEGT. The CDR3 reads CASNKGDRGTYEQYF.

The chain links TRBV5-1 to TRBJ1-1; TCRdb's assignment of TRBD1 cannot be checked, as there is no DNA. The CDR3 runs to 14 residues. The germline gives CDR1 SGHRS, CDR2 YFSETQ. CDR3 residues: CASRGDRANTEAFF.

This rearrangement joins TRBV19 to TRBJ1-2; the D call from TCRdb, TRBD1, cannot be confirmed without DNA. The CDR3 has 15 amino acids. Germline values: CDR1 LNHDA, CDR2 SQIVND (reference sequence). CDR3 region: CASSPTAGENYGYTF.

V is TRBV10-3 and J is TRBJ2-7; as DNA is missing, the TRBD2 call by TCRdb cannot be tested. The CDR3 covers 18 residues. CDR1 ENHRY and CDR2 SYGVKD come from the germline V gene. The CDR3 reads CAISDSGLAGALSYEQYF.